The sequence of this T cell receptor (beta chain) was determined in a study of shared clonotypes between healthy human individuals. Some clones are missing from TCRdb's copy, which holds only in-frame ones; the method was immunoSEQ multiplex PCR. The table has about 1 million clones, roughly 70% seen once; the top ten hold approximately 1.5%. The sample was memory CD4+ T cells sorted from blood. Noted subset: CD45RA-negative fraction. This TCR derives from a man between 18 and 35 years old in good health.

CDR3: CASSLEQGYGYTF. CDR3 sequence (DNA): TGTGCCAGCAGTTTAGAACAGGGATATGGCTACACCTTC. The chain carries TRBV27 and TRBJ1-2, with D possibly TRBD1 on 6 matching bases. The CDR3 is 13 amino acids. V lost 2 bases to trimming and J lost 5 bases, with 9 bases between them. The germline V gene encodes CDR1 MNHEY and CDR2 SMNVEV (reference sequence).